This TCR beta chain was documented in a study of identical twins (dated by TCRdb to about 2016). About the full investigation: To test whether fetal clonotypes persist, this study deep-sequenced TCR alpha and beta repertoires from monozygotic twins, from unrelated adults of various ages, and from cord blood. Replicate twin experiments were performed at different times using different library preparation protocols to rule out contamination. The paper's findings and limits, for the study overall: Because the same donors could not be followed over many years, the conclusions relied on cross-sectional statistical analysis. In monozygotic twins, recombination models systematically underestimated out-of-frame TCR alpha sharing, but the models matched the sharing seen between unrelated individuals. In beta out-of-frame sequences, excess twin sharing was weaker, because having fewer shared sequences lowered the signal-to-noise ratio. Zero-insertion analyses could be partly confounded by invariant T cells such as MAIT and iNKT, though diverse VJ usage argued against such confounding for most clonotypes. Abundant cord blood beta clonotypes had fewer insertions, young adult naive repertoires showed a similar but weaker trend, and memory repertoires showed no such trend. Out-of-frame TCR alpha sequences shared between twins showed an excess of low generation-probability sequences compared with coincidental sharing between unrelated individuals.

Every donor was a healthy Caucasian. The twin cohort comprised three pairs of female monozygotic twins, all aged roughly 18 to 30 years. Peripheral blood mononuclear cells were the source from which RNA for the TCR libraries was isolated. Library prep was done by 5' RACE. The data were produced on an Illumina HiSeq 2000. A universal primer binding site was introduced by template switching, and a unique molecular identifier was present in the final cDNA, enabling accurate counting of TCR cDNA molecules. First-strand cDNA for TCR alpha and beta chains was synthesized from specific primers in the conserved constant-segment region. To control for contamination, every cDNA library carried two barcodes: a SMART-Mk sample barcode plus Illumina barcodes. TruSeq adapter sequences and Illumina sample barcodes were added in two successive PCR steps. The Illumina HiSeq platform was used with custom primers to sequence TCR alpha and beta cDNA libraries. In the authors' own workflow: MiGEC processed the raw reads to extract unique molecular identifiers, while MiXCR was used to determine the CDR3 positions. Recombination models were inferred per individual with the repgenHMM and IGoR tools using an EM algorithm. Shared clonotype analysis was performed with the tcR package in R, normalizing sharing by the product of cloneset sizes. Out-of-frame nonproductive sequences were analyzed to study raw recombination free of thymic and clonal selection effects. TCRdb passed the public sequencing reads through fastp at Q25 and MiXCR, retaining productive beta sequences. Each CDR3 protein appears once, grouped with its most common genes and DNA. Clone size and V and J calls follow TCRdb, not the original study. The sample has around 680,000 distinct CDR3 sequences on record, less than 10% of them singletons. The ten largest clonotypes hold 0.75% to 1% of the sample.

This clonotype has a count of ten or more. Its antigen has not been determined. Base qualities were left out, and no much larger clone turns up one base away. These sequences were also reported in another study, on yellow fever vaccine responses in identical twins. Per the second study: The T cell response to vaccination in identical twins was reported by the authors to appear partly convergent and partly personalized. The study precisely tracked vaccine-responding T cell clones in identical twins.

Sequenced sample: PBMCs. This clonotype originated in a woman between 18 and 29 years old in good health.

The DNA is TGCAGCGTTGAAGATATCTGGGCAGGGGAAAACTATGGCTACACCTTC. Its protein is CSVEDIWAGENYGYTF. The chain is encoded by TRBV29-1 joined to TRBJ1-2; TRBD1 is possibly the D segment (6 matching bases). A distance of 16 bases separates the germline ends of V and J, which lose 0 bases and 2 bases respectively. The germline V gene sets CDR1 to SQVTM and CDR2 to ANQGSEA. Counted from cysteine to phenylalanine, this CDR3 has 16 amino acids. CDR3 DNA is the only sequence kept; it has 48 bases, read in frame from the first base.